This T cell receptor beta chain is from a study of PD-1 blockade in classical Hodgkin lymphoma. Findings of the study overall: Reasons behind the repertoire differences stay unclear, perhaps disease activity or earlier therapy. Healthy donors were reported to have higher baseline TCR diversity than newly diagnosed patients. Partial responders and progressors had significantly lower baseline TCR diversity. Researchers reported that CD4+ TCR diversity, though not CD8+, rose significantly by C4D1.

Every patient experienced relapse after autologous stem cell transplantation, and brentuximab vedotin exposure varied. The CDR3 totals 11 residues. Per the germline V gene, CDR1 is MDHEN and CDR2 is SYDVKM. The V and J ends lost 3 bases and 8 bases respectively, with 7 bases between them. Sequenced by immunoSEQ multiplex PCR; TCRdb stores in-frame clones only, minus some. Here the sample spans some 65,000 clones, roughly two thirds being singletons. Concerning this clone: Its target is not known. Different DNA sequences within this sample yield the same CDR3.

This sample comprised peripheral blood mononuclear cells (PBMCs), obtained before the second cycle of nivolumab. The chain carries TRBV28 and TRBJ1-2; the D gene is possibly TRBD1 (6 bases). The TCR originated in a human donor with classical Hodgkin lymphoma. CDR3 in DNA: TGTGCCAGCAGTTTTACAGGGGGCTACACCTTC. This codes for CASSFTGGYTF.